The T cell receptor (beta chain) under discussion was sequenced for a study of PD-L1 blockade in urothelial cancer. Study overall: Patients initiated atezolizumab around 2014 at 1,200 mg intravenously every 3 weeks. The researchers analyzed blood 3 weeks (second dose) and 6 weeks after treatment start. About nine tenths of the roughly 30 patients were men with bladder-origin urothelial cancer. Study outcomes and limitations: Better survival was predicted when blood TCR clonality before treatment fell below the median.

Time point noted: peripheral blood 6 weeks after treatment start. The CDR3 runs 14 residues. The V gene's germline CDR1 is MNHEY and CDR2 SMNVEV (reference sequence). V shed 3 bases, J shed 7 bases, and the junction held 2 bases outside the gene matches. The data were produced by immunoSEQ multiplex PCR, yet TCRdb's version contains in-frame clones alone and is incomplete. The sample lists around 110,000 clones, 75% to 90% occurring once. Regarding this clone: Its antigen remains unknown.

V usage is TRBV27 and J usage is TRBJ2-1; 11 positions agree with TRBD2. The clonotype comes from a man aged 55 to 70 with urothelial cancer. The starting material was PBMCs, obtained around atezolizumab (anti-PD-L1) treatment. In DNA, the CDR3 is TGTGCCAGCAGTTTGGGACTAGCGGTTAATGAGCAGTTCTTC. It is translated as CASSLGLAVNEQFF.